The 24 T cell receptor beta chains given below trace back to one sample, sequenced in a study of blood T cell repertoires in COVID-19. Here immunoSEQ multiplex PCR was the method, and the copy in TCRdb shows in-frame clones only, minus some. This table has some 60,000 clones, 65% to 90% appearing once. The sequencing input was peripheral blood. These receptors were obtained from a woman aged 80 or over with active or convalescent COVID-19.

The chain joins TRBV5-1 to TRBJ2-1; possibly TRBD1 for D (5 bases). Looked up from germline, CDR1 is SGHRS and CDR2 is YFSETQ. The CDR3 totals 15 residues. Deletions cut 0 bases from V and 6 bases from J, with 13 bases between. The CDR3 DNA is TGCGCCAGCAGCTTGGACAGGATTGATATCAATGAGCAGTTCTTC. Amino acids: CASSLDRIDINEQFF. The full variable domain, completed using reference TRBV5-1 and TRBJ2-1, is KAGVTQTPRYLIKTRGQQVTLSCSPISGHRSVSWYQQTPGQGLQFLFEYFSETQRNKGNFPGRFSGRQFSNSRSEMNVSTLELGDSALYLCASSLDRIDINEQFFGPGTRLTVL.

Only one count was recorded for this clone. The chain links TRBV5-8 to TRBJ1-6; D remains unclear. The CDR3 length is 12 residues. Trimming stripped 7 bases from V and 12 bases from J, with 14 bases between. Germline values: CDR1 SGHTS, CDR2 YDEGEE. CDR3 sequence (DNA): TGTGCCAGCCCAGCCACGGGGTTACCCCTCCACTTT. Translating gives CASPATGLPLHF.

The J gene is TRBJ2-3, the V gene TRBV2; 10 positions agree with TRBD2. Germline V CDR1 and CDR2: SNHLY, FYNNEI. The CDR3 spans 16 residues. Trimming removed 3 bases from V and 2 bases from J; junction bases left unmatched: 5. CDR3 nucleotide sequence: TGTGCCAGCAGTGATCGTCTAGCGGGGGCCACAGATACGCAGTATTTT. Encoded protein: CASSDRLAGATDTQYF.

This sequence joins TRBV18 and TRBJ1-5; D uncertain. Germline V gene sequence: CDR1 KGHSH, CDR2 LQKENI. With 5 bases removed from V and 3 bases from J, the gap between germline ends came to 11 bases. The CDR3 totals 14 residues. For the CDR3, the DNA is TGTGCCAGCTCAACCGACAAGAACAATCAGCCCCAGCATTTT. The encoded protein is CASSTDKNNQPQHF.

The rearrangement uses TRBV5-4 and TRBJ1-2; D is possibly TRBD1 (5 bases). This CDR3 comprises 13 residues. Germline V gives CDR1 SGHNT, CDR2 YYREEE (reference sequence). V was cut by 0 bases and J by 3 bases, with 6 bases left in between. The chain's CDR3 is CASSLVQDYGYTF. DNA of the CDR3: TGTGCCAGCAGCTTGGTACAGGACTATGGCTACACCTTC.

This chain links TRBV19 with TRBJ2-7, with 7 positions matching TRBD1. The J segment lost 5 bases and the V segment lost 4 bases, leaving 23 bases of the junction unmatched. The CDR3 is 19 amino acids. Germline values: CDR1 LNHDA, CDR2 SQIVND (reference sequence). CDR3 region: CASSNRVRTGTGAIDEQYF. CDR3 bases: TGTGCCAGTAGTAATCGGGTTCGTACGGGAACAGGGGCTATAGACGAGCAGTACTTC.

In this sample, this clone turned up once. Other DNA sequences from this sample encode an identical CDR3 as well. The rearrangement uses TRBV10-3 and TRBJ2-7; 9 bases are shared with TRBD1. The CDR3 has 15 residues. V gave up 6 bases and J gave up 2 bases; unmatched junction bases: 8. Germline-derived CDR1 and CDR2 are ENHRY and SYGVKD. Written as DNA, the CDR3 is TGTGCCATCAGCGTGGACAGGGGAAGTCCCTACGAGCAGTACTTC. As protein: CAISVDRGSPYEQYF.

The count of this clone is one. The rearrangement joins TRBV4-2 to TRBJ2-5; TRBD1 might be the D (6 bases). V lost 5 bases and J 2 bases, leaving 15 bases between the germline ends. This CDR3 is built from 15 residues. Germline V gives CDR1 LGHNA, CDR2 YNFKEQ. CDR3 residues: CASSNTQGPQETQYF. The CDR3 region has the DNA TGTGCCAGCAGCAACACACAGGGCCCGCAAGAGACCCAGTACTTC.

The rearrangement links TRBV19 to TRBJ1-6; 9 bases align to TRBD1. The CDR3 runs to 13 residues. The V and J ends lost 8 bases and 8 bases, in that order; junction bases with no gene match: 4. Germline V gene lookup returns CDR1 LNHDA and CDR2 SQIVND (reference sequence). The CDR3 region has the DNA TGTGCCAGTGGGGACAGGGTGGATTCACCCCTCCACTTT. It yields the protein CASGDRVDSPLHF.

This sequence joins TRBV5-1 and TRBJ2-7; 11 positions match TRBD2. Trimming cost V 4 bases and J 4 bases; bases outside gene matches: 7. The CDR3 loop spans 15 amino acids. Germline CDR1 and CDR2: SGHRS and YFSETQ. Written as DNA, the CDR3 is TGCGCCAGCAGCCCTATGACTAGCGGGATTTACGAGCAGTACTTC. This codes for CASSPMTSGIYEQYF. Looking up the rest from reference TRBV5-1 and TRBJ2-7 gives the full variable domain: KAGVTQTPRYLIKTRGQQVTLSCSPISGHRSVSWYQQTPGQGLQFLFEYFSETQRNKGNFPGRFSGRQFSNSRSEMNVSTLELGDSALYLCASSPMTSGIYEQYFGPGTRLTVT.

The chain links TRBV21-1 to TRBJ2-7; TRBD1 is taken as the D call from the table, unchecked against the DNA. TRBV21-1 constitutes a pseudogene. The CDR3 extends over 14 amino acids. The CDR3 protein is CASTLGRGVYEQYF. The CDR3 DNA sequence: TGTGCCAGCACGCTGGGCAGGGGTGTCTACGAGCAGTACTTC.

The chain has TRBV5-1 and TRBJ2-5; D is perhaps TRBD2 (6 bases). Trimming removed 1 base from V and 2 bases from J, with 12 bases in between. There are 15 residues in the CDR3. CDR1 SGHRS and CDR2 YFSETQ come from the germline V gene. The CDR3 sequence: CASSLWLREQETQYF. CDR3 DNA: TGCGCCAGCAGCTTGTGGCTACGGGAGCAAGAGACCCAGTACTTC.

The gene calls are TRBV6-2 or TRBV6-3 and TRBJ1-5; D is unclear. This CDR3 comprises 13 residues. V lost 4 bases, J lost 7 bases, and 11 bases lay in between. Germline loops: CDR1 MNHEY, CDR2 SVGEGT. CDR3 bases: TGTGCCAGCAGTTTGGCAGGCAGCCAGCCCCAGCATTTT. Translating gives CASSLAGSQPQHF.

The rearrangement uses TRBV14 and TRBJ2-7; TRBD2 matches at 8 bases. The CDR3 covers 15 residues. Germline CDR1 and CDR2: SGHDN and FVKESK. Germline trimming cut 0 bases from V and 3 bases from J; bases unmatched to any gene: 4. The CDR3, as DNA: TGTGCCAGCAGCCAAGAAAAGCGGGGGCTCTACGAGCAGTACTTC. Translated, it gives CASSQEKRGLYEQYF.

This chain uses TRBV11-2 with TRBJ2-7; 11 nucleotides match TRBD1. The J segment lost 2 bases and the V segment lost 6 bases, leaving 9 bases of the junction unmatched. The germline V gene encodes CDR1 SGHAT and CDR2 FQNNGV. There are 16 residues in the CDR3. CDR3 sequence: CASRVDSGQGAYEQYF. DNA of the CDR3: TGTGCCAGCAGAGTAGATTCGGGACAGGGGGCCTACGAGCAGTACTTC.

CDR3 amino acids: CASSGGGGLDGTQYF. DNA for the CDR3: TGTGCCAGCAGCGGCGGTGGGGGGTTGGACGGGACCCAGTACTTC. The gene calls are TRBV9 and TRBJ2-5, with D tentatively TRBD2 (6 bases). The CDR3 is 15 amino acids. Germline V gene data show CDR1 as SGDLS and CDR2 as YYNGEE. V gave up 3 bases and J gave up 7 bases, with 19 bases separating them.

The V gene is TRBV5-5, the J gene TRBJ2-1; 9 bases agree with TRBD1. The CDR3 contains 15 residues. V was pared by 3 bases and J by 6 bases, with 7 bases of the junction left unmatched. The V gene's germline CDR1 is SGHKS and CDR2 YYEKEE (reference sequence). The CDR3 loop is CASSSWDRDSNEQFF. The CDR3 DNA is TGTGCCAGCAGCTCATGGGACAGGGATTCCAATGAGCAGTTCTTC.

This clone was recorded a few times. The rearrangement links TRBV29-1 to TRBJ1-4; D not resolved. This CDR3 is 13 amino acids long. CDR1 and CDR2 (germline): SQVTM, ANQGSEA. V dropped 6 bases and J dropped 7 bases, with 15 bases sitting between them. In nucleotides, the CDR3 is TGCAGCGTCACACAGTCGATGGGTGAAAAACTGTTTTTT. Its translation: CSVTQSMGEKLFF.

CDR3 in amino acids: CASSPPRGLGPYGYTF. CDR3 sequence (DNA): TGTGCCAGCTCACCACCCAGGGGGCTGGGCCCCTATGGCTACACCTTC. The chain links TRBV18 to TRBJ1-2; 8 bases are a match to TRBD1. The germline gives CDR1 KGHSH, CDR2 LQKENI. The CDR3 contains 16 residues. V lost 0 bases and J lost 4; bases outside the gene matches: 7.

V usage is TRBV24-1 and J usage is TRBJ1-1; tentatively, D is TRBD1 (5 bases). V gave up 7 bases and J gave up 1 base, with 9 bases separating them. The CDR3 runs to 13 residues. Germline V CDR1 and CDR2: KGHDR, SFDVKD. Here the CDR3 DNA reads TGTGCCACCAGCCCCGGACAGAACACTGAAGCTTTCTTT. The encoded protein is CATSPGQNTEAFF.

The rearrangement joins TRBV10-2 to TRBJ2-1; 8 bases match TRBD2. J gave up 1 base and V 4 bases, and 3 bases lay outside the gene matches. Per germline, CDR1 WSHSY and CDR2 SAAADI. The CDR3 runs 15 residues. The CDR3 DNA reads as TGCGCCAGCAGTGGGAGCGGGGGATCCTACAATGAGCAGTTCTTC. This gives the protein CASSGSGGSYNEQFF.

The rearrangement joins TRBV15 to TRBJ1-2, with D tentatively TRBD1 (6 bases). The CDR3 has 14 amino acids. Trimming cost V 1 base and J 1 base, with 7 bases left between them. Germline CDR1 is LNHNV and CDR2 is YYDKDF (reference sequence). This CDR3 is CATSRAGVNYGYTF. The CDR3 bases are TGTGCCACCAGCAGAGCAGGGGTTAACTATGGCTACACCTTC.

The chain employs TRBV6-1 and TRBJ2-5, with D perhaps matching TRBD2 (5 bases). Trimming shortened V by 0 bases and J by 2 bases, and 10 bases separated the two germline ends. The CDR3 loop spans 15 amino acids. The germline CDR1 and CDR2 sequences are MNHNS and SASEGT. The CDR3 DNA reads TGTGCCAGCAGTGAAGCGCTGGACTTTCAAGAGACCCAGTACTTC. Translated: CASSEALDFQETQYF.

The CDR3 region has the DNA TGTGCCAGCAGTGCTGAGGCAGGGCGTAGTTCACCCCTCCACTTT. Amino acid sequence: CASSAEAGRSSPLHF. This sequence joins TRBV2 and TRBJ1-6; a possible D gene is TRBD1 (5 bases). Trimming took 4 bases from V and 9 from J, leaving 16 bases between them. Germline CDR1 is SNHLY and CDR2 is FYNNEI. The length of the CDR3 is 15 residues.